One sample yielded the 3 T cell receptor beta chains listed below, sequenced in a study of Graves' ophthalmopathy and Graves' hyperthyroidism. RNA transcripts served as template for amplifying TCR beta CDR3 sequences. The first-round RT-PCR employed HTBI primers together with the Qiagen OneStep RT-PCR kit. A multiplex PCR was then performed as the second round. Each CDR3 protein is one row after TCRdb ran MiXCR on the multiplex PCR reads. The sample carries 300,000 to 350,000 distinct CDR3 sequences, roughly a sixth recorded once. Input material: peripheral blood. These TCRs come from an adult man with Graves' ophthalmopathy.

This clonotype was recorded at least ten times. The CDR3 reads CSDRTSGSFETQYF. The CDR3 DNA follows: TGCAGTGATAGGACTAGCGGGAGTTTCGAGACCCAGTACTTC. This chain joins TRBV20-1 and TRBJ2-5; TRBD2 aligns across 13 bases. From germline, CDR1 is DFQATT and CDR2 SNEGSKA (reference sequence). J lost 5 bases, V lost 7 bases, and 7 bases had no gene match. CDR3 size: 14 residues.

There are a few counts of this clonotype. J is TRBJ1-5 and V is TRBV12-3 or TRBV12-4; 7 nucleotides line up with TRBD1. With 3 bases clipped from V and 7 bases from J, the junction kept 6 bases outside the gene matches. CDR3 length equals 14 residues. The CDR3 bases are TGTGCCAGCAGTTTGAGGCGAGGGGGCCAGCCCCAGCATTTT. Translated, it gives CASSLRRGGQPQHF.

Many counts were recorded for this clonotype. The CDR3 loop is CASSYATEAFF. The CDR3 nucleotides read TGTGCCAGTTCCTATGCCACTGAAGCTTTCTTT. J is TRBJ1-1 and V is TRBV19; D remains ambiguous. The CDR3 extends over 11 amino acids. Per the germline V gene, CDR1 is LNHDA and CDR2 is SQIVND (reference sequence). The germline V and J ends were trimmed by 8 bases and 4 bases, with 8 bases remaining between them.